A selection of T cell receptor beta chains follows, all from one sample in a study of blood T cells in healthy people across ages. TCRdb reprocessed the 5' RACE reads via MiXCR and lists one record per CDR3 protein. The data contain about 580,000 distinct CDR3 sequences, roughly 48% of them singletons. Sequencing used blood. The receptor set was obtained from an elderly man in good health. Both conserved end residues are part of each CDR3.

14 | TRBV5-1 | CASSLTSGADTQYF
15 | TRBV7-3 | CASSVQGASIDEQFF
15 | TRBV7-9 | CASSAMGQGIYGYTF
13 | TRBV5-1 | CASSLEEVNEQFF
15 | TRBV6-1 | CASSEPPGPPRALHF
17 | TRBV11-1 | CASSLTLSGGRTDTQYF
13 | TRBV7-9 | CASSVGTFGGYTF
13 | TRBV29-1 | CSVGEAENQPQHF
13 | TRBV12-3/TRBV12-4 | CASSSRVGYEQYF
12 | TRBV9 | CASSVSPDTQYF
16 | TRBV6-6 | CASSLGQTIANYGYTF
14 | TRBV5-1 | CASSWQGMNTEAFF
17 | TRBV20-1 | CSARVLAGGLPADTQYF
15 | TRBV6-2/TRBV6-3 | CASSGTPGSNQPQHF
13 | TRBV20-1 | CSAALAGVYEQYF
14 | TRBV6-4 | CASSDRGRTNEQYF
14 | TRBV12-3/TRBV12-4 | CASSLQAPRTEAFF
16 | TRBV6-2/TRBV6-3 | CASSYSPGRASNEQFF
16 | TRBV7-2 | CASSAGTSGPQETQYF
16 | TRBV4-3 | CASSQGGGRVGTEAFF
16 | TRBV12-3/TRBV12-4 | CASRVAGGLAKNIRYF
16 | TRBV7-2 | CASSFLGTITYNEQFF
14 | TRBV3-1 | CASSPRTPAYGYTF
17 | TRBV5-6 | CASSLARGTPDYNEQFF
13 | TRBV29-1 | CSVGGSSTGELFF
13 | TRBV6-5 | CASRKPSTDTQYF
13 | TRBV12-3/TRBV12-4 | CASSLGPDLEQYF
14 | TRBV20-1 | CSARPPLGGNEQFF
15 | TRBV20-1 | CSAEIRGGTYNEQFF
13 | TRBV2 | CASRDRNTDTQYF
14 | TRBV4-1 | CASSQAWVTGELFF
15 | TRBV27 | CASSLSRLGTGELFF
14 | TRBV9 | CASSARQGSYGYTF
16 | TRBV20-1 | CSAPGAGGPNTDTQYF
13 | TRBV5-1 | CASSFAGEDTQYF
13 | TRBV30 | CAWSNRGRNEQFF
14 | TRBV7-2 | CASSLRQGSTEAFF
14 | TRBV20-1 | CSARTGFSYNEQFF
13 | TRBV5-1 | CASSWDSTYEQYF
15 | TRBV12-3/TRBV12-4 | CASSLSRGGDNGQFF
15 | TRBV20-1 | CSAETALAVVYEQYF
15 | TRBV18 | CASSPQGLSTDTQYF
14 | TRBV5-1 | CASSVGQGDTVQFF
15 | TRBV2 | CASTAGQIYQETQYF
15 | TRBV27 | CASSFGSRTTDTQYF
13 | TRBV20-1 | CSAKSGTYNEQFF